This T cell receptor beta chain is from a study of blood T cells in healthy people across ages. As regards this clonotype: An end of the junction does not agree with germline; a read error may underlie this.

This CDR3 has 15 residues. The germline CDR1 and CDR2 sequences are DFQATT and SNEGSKA (reference sequence). Together with a sample-barcoded 5' primer, a J-beta primer mix was included in a second PCR lasting about 7 to 12 cycles. From each sample, at least 2.5 million paired-end reads containing CDR3 were obtained. Via MiXCR, TCRdb re-called the 5' RACE reads, giving one row per CDR3 protein. The sample holds about 1,500,000 distinct CDR3 sequences, 42% seen once. This chain connects TRBV20-1 to TRBJ2-3, with a weak D call TRBD2 (5 bases). Material for sequencing was blood. This clonotype originated in a woman under 30 in good health. CDR3 sequence: CSALDRSGYTDTRYF. CDR3 sequence (DNA): TGCAGTGCCCTGGATAGGAGCGGTTACACAGATACGCGGTATTTT.